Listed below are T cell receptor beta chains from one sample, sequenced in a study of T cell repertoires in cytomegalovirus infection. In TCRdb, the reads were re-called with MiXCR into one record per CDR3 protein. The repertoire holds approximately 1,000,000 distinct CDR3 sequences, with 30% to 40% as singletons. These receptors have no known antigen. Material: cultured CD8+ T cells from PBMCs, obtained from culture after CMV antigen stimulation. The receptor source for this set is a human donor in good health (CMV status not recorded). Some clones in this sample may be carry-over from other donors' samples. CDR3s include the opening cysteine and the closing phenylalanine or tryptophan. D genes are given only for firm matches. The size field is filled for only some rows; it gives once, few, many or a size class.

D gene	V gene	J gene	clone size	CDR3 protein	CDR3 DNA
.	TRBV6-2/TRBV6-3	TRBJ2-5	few	CASSNRFGETQYF	TGTGCCAGCAGTAACAGATTCGGGGAGACCCAGTACTTC
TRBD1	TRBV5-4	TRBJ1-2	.	CASSFTGTADGYTF	TGTGCCAGCAGCTTTACCGGGACAGCGGATGGCTACACCTTC
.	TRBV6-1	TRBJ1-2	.	CASSEEMVNYGYTF	TGTGCCAGCAGTGAAGAGATGGTAAACTATGGCTACACCTTC
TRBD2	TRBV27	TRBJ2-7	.	CASSLAGDSYEQYF	TGTGCCAGCAGTTTAGCGGGGGACTCCTACGAGCAGTACTTC
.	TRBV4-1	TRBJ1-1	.	CASSQESFGEAFF	TGCGCCAGCAGCCAAGAAAGTTTCGGGGAAGCTTTCTTT
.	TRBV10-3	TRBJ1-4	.	CTISERTGLNEKLFF	TGTACCATCAGTGAGCGAACAGGGCTAAATGAAAAACTGTTTTTT
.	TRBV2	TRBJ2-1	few	CASSDGRDSYNEQFF	TGTGCCAGCAGTGACGGGCGGGACTCCTACAATGAGCAGTTCTTC
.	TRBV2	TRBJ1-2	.	CASSAGTGSHYGYTF	TGTGCCAGCAGTGCCGGGACCGGGAGTCACTATGGCTACACCTTC
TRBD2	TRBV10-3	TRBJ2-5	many	CAISEAPLLAGGEETQYF	TGTGCCATCAGTGAGGCCCCTCTTCTAGCGGGGGGTGAAGAGACCCAGTACTTC
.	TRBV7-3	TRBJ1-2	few	CASRLDSGAAYTF	TGTGCCAGCAGGTTGGACAGTGGGGCGGCCTACACCTTC
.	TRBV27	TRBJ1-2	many	CASSLSHRASPINYGYTF	TGTGCCAGCAGTTTATCCCACAGGGCCTCGCCCATTAACTATGGCTACACCTTC
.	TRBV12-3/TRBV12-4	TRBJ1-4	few	CASSLVKGNEKLFF	TGTGCCAGCAGTTTAGTCAAAGGGAATGAAAAACTGTTTTTT
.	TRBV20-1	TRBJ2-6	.	CSARDRLAHGANVLTF	TGCAGTGCTAGAGACAGGTTGGCTCACGGGGCCAACGTCCTGACTTTC